This T cell receptor beta chain is drawn from a study of glioma-infiltrating T cells after dendritic cell vaccination. Background on the study: Autologous tumor lysate was loaded overnight onto monocyte-derived dendritic cells grown seven days with IL-4 and GM-CSF.

CDR1 SGDLS and CDR2 YYNGEE come from the germline V gene. The CDR3 loop spans 16 amino acids. V shed 4 bases, J shed 7 bases, and the junction held 10 bases outside the gene matches. Primers: 60 V beta forward and 13 J beta reverse. Repertoires were generated with immunoSEQ multiplex PCR, while TCRdb's copy carries only in-frame clones and drops some. The sample records under 130,000 clones, 81% being singletons. This receptor was identified in a human donor with glioblastoma. Sequenced material: blood, taken before dendritic cell vaccination. This sequence joins TRBV9 and TRBJ2-1, with 11 bases identical to TRBD2. CDR3 sequence (DNA): TGTGCCAGCAGCCCTCTAGCGGGGGGCCCCGTGAATGAGCAGTTCTTC. It specifies CASSPLAGGPVNEQFF. The full variable domain, its missing parts supplied by reference TRBV9 and TRBJ2-1, is DSGVTQTPKHLITATGQRVTLRCSPRSGDLSVYWYQQSLDQGLQFLIQYYNGEERAKGNILERFSAQQFPDLHSELNLSSLELGDSALYFCASSPLAGGPVNEQFFGPGTRLTVL.